The clone carrying this TCR beta chain came up a few times. The data originate from a study of T-cell memory formation after mild COVID-19. It was 5'RACE with constant-segment primers that produced the TCR alpha and TCR beta cDNA libraries, which carried sample barcodes and UMIs. TCRdb re-called the 5' RACE reads with MiXCR, one entry per CDR3 protein. This sample has some 200,000 distinct CDR3 sequences, with about a fifth found just once. The TCR sequence derives from an adult woman who had mild COVID-19 (a few samples of this study predate the infection). Cell type and time point are not known. Sequencing input: PBMCs or a T cell subset sorted from them (not recorded which).

This CDR3 is CRFIGTVRRVADTQYF. The CDR3 region has the DNA TGCAGGTTCATAGGGACAGTCCGGAGGGTGGCAGATACGCAGTATTTT. The chain employs TRBV20-1 and TRBJ2-3, with D perhaps matching TRBD1 (7 bases). Germline V gene sequence: CDR1 DFQATT, CDR2 SNEGSKA (reference sequence). The CDR3 loop spans 16 amino acids.